The entry below describes one T cell receptor (beta chain). This clonotype was recorded a few times. Its antigen remains unidentified. Nothing much larger sits one base from this clone, and base qualities are not available. The TCR beta CDR3 regions were amplified from the RNA transcripts. The first round of RT-PCR for the TCR CDR3 was performed with the HTBI primer set and the Qiagen OneStep RT-PCR kit. The libraries were constructed in a second round of multiplex PCR and then size-selected and purified. The libraries were sequenced on an Illumina HiSeq2000 using paired-end 100 bp reads. The authors processed their data as follows. SOAPnuke was used to process the raw data, with reads discarded if the reads contained adapters or uncalled bases, had a mean Phred below 15, or lacked an exact constant-primer or identifier match. High-quality paired reads were merged with COPE v1.2.5, and unique nucleotide sequences were defined as clonotypes. Clonotypes were aligned to IMGT TRBV, TRBD and TRBJ reference segments using MiTCR v1.1. The analysis was restricted to V-J combinations with a frequency above 0.0001, which together covered over 99% of the repertoires. A TCS score was defined as the ratio of F50 (clonal expansion) to E x V (chaos), with BLOSUM62-based TCRdist applied between CDR3 peptides within each V-J. Welch's t-statistics and random forest reduced fewer than 550 V-J features to about 13, which were used in a naive Bayes classifier (R e1071). Through fastp at Q25 and MiXCR, TCRdb rebuilt clones from the public reads, retaining in-frame beta chains. Each CDR3 protein gets just one entry, which takes the most common genes and DNA from the rows behind it. V and J calls and clone size were set by TCRdb, not the authors. This sample lists a few hundred thousand distinct CDR3 sequences; about 14% were detected once. The biggest ten clones account for around 20% of the sample.

The entry originates in a study of T cells in Graves' hyperthyroidism and ophthalmopathy (dated by TCRdb to about 2019). Concerning the study at large: Peripheral blood was collected at initial diagnosis, before any treatment. Prospective prediction of ophthalmopathy was tested in an independent validation cohort consisting of roughly 19 hyperthyroidism patients and more than 15 patients who later progressed to ophthalmopathy. The paper describes TCR Vbeta CDR3 sequencing of 120 to 150 peripheral blood samples, made up of under 50 ophthalmopathy patients, approximately 73 hyperthyroidism patients and 17 progressor patients. The approximately 90 discovery patients were randomly split 7:3 into training and test sets. After blood sampling, hyperthyroidism patients were treated with methimazole at a starting dose of 30 mg daily, and ophthalmopathy patients were treated with high-dose intravenous methylprednisolone. The study also compared thyroid tissue and blood T-cell repertoires from roughly six Graves' hyperthyroidism patients. To identify TCR V-J signatures that set the groups apart, the researchers used a discovery cohort of 90 to 100 patients, made up of 40 to 45 with Graves' ophthalmopathy and some 56 with stable Graves' hyperthyroidism.

The germline V end is reduced by 5 bases and the J end by 6 bases; junction bases left unmatched: 9. The germline V gene yields SGHDT for CDR1 and YYEEEE for CDR2. Including the terminal cysteine and phenylalanine, the CDR3 comprises 14 residues. Just the 42-base CDR3 DNA is kept, in frame starting at base 1. Summary of the overall study and its limitations: In cross-validation, a model built on a 13 V-J signature told ophthalmopathy apart from stable hyperthyroidism with approximately 91% sensitivity and around 84% specificity, and in testing the same model reached 80%/75%. During validation, the model predicted progression to ophthalmopathy a median of around 6 months ahead of onset, with roughly 65% sensitivity and roughly 72% specificity. Blood samples also contained most of the expanded thyroid clonotypes (frequency above 0.001), which suggests that blood repertoires may reflect thyroid immune responses. Sample size was not statistically predetermined, and investigators were not blinded to group allocation.

Ophthalmopathy patients had moderately to severely active disease, with a Clinical Activity Score of 3 or more, a NOSPECS grade of 4 or more, and a disease duration of less than 3 months. The study excluded patients with uncontrolled infections, other autoimmune diseases, pregnancy or lactation. Diagnoses were based on clinical symptoms, serum thyroxine and TRAb, thyroid ultrasound and orbital computed tomography. Ficoll-Paque density gradient centrifugation was used to isolate PBMCs from 8 to 10 ml of fresh peripheral blood. Trizol reagent was used to extract total RNA, and RNA quality was then checked on an Agilent 2100 Bioanalyzer.

The sequence joins TRBV5-6 to TRBJ2-3; 7 middle bases align to TRBD2. Material: blood. The sequence came from a woman aged 25 to 39 with Graves' ophthalmopathy. The nucleotide sequence reads TGTGCCAGCAGTCAGGAGGGGCGGGAGGATACGCAGTATTTT. This sequence encodes CASSQEGREDTQYF.